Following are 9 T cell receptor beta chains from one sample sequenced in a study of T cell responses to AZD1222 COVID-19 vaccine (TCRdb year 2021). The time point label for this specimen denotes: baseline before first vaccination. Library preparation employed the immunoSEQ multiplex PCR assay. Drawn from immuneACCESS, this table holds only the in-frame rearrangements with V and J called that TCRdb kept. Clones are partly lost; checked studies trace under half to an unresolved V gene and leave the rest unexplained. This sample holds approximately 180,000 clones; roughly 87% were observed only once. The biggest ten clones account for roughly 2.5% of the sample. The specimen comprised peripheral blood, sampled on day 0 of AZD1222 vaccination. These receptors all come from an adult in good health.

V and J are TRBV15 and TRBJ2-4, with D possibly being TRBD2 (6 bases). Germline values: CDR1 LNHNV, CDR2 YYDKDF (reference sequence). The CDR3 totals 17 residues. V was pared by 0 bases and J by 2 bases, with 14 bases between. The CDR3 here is CATSRDIGGGTKNIQYF. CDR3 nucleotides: TGTGCCACCAGCAGAGATATCGGGGGAGGAACCAAAAACATTCAGTACTTC.

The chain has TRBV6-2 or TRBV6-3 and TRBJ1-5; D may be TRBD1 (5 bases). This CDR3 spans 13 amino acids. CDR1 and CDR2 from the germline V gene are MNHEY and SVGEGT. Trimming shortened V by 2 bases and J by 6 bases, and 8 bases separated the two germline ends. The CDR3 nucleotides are TGTGCCAGCAGTTACGGGGGTGGTCAGCCCCAGCATTTT. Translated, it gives CASSYGGGQPQHF.

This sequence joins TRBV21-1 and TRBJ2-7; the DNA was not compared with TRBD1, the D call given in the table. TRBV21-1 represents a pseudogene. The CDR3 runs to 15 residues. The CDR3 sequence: CASSKPGYVGDEQYF. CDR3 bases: TGTGCCAGCAGCAAACCAGGGTACGTAGGCGACGAGCAGTACTTC.

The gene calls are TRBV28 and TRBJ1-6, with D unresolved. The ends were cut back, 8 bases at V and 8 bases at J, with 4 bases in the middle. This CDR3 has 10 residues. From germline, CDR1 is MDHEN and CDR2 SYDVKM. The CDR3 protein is CASGYSPLHF. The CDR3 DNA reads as TGTGCCAGCGGATATTCACCCCTCCACTTT.

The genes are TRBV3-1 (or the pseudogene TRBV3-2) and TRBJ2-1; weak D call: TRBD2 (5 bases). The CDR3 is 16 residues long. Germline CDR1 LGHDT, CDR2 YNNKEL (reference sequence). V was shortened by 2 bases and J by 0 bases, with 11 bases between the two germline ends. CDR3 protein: CASSQHRRSSYNEQFF. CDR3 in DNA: TGTGCCAGCAGCCAACATAGGAGGAGCTCCTACAATGAGCAGTTCTTC.

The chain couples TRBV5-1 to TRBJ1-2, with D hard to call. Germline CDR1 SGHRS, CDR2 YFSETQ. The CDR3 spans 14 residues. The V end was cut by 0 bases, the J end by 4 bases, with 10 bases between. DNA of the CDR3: TGCGCCAGCAGCTTGGATGGGAGCCCCTATGGCTACACCTTC. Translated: CASSLDGSPYGYTF.

CDR3 nucleotides: TGCAGCGTTGAAGAGACAGGCTACACCTTC. The encoded protein is CSVEETGYTF. The V gene is TRBV29-1, the J gene TRBJ1-2, with D unresolved. V shed 0 bases and J shed 8 bases, with 4 bases lying between them. The CDR3 spans 10 residues. In germline, CDR1 is SQVTM, CDR2 ANQGSEA.

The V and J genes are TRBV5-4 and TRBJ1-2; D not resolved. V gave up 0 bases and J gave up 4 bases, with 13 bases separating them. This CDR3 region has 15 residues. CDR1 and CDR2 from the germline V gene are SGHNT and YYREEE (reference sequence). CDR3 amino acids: CASSLGGWSGYGYTF. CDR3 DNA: TGTGCCAGCAGCTTGGGTGGGTGGTCGGGCTATGGCTACACCTTC.

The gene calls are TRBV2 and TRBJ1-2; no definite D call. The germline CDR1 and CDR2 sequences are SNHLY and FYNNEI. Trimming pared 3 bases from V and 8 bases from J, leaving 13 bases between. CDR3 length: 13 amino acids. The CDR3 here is CASSDLRSGGYTF. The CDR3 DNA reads TGTGCCAGCAGTGACTTGCGTTCAGGCGGCTACACCTTC.